Each of the 32 T cell receptor beta chains below was sequenced from the same sample in a study of cytotoxic CD8 clonotypes in ibrutinib-treated CLL. The table came from immunoSEQ multiplex PCR; TCRdb's copy has only in-frame clones and leaves some out. The repertoire has hundreds of thousands of clones, roughly 70% of them found once; the top ten carry 15% to 19%. The input for sequencing was PBMCs, taken after 24 months of ibrutinib treatment. These receptors were collected from a human donor with chronic lymphocytic leukemia.

The DNA for the CDR3 is TGTGCCAGCAGCGTTAGGGGGGCAGGCGGAGATACGCAGTATTTT. The encoded protein is CASSVRGAGGDTQYF. The chain carries TRBV9 and TRBJ2-3, with D possibly called TRBD1 or TRBD2 (6 bases each). The CDR3 is 15 residues long. V lost 2 bases to trimming and J lost 5 bases, with 15 bases between them. The V gene's germline CDR1 is SGDLS and CDR2 YYNGEE.

The V and J genes are TRBV7-3 and TRBJ2-1; TRBD1 matches at 10 bases. Germline V CDR1 and CDR2: SGHTA, FQGTGA. The CDR3 consists of 18 residues. V was pared by 3 bases and J by 5 bases, with 13 bases of the junction left unmatched. CDR3 sequence (DNA): TGTGCCAGCAGCTTGTGGGTTCGGGCCGGGACAGGGGACAATGAGCAGTTCTTC. This sequence encodes CASSLWVRAGTGDNEQFF.

V gene TRBV23-1 combines with J gene TRBJ1-4, with D possibly matching TRBD1 (5 bases). TRBV23-1 is placed among ORFs of uncertain function. V lost 9 bases, J lost 0 bases, and 23 bases lay in between. The length of the CDR3 is 18 residues. This chain's CDR3 is CARPKTGTELATNEKLFF. In DNA form, the CDR3 reads TGCGCCAGACCCAAAACCGGGACCGAGCTAGCAACTAATGAAAAACTGTTTTTT.

CDR3 protein: CASTQWANYGYTF. CDR3 nucleotide sequence: TGTGCCAGCACCCAATGGGCTAACTATGGCTACACCTTC. V is TRBV2 and J is TRBJ1-2; D not resolved. CDR3 size: 13 residues. CDR1 is SNHLY, CDR2 FYNNEI, per germline. The V end lost 7 bases, the J end lost 0 bases, and 9 bases lay between the germline ends.

This chain uses TRBV27 with TRBJ1-4; weak D call: TRBD1 (6 bases). Germline lookup yields CDR1 MNHEY and CDR2 SMNVEV (reference sequence). The CDR3 totals 16 residues. V lost 2 bases and J lost 8, with 18 bases in between. CDR3 in amino acids: CASSLALSAGDEKLFF. The CDR3 region has the DNA TGTGCCAGCAGTTTAGCATTATCGGCAGGGGACGAAAAACTGTTTTTT.

This clone has only one observation. The gene calls are TRBV6-5 and TRBJ2-3; 7 nucleotides agree with TRBD1. V lost 3 bases to trimming and J lost 4 bases; unmatched junction nucleotides: 7. CDR3 length equals 15 residues. Germline CDR1 reads MNHEY; CDR2 reads SVGAGI. The CDR3 DNA follows: TGTGCCAGCAGTTATGGACAGGCGCCCTCAGATACGCAGTATTTT. Its translation is CASSYGQAPSDTQYF.

The genes are TRBV6-5 and TRBJ2-7; D remains unclear. Trimming removed 0 bases from V and 0 bases from J, with 6 bases in between. Germline values: CDR1 MNHEY, CDR2 SVGAGI. This CDR3 has 14 residues. Written as DNA, the CDR3 is TGTGCCAGCAGTTACTCAAGATTCTCCTACGAGCAGTACTTC. Residues: CASSYSRFSYEQYF.

The table lists this clone with a count of one. The chain uses TRBV6-5 and TRBJ2-2, with D perhaps TRBD2 (6 bases). V lost 11 bases and J lost 3, with 10 bases in between. The CDR3 length is 12 residues. Germline V gene sequence: CDR1 MNHEY, CDR2 SVGAGI. For the CDR3, the DNA is TGTGCCGCGGTAGCGGACACCGGGGAGCTGTTTTTT. Its protein is CAAVADTGELFF.

The rearrangement joins TRBV27 to TRBJ1-2, with 9 bases fitting TRBD1. CDR3 size: 15 residues. From germline, CDR1 is MNHEY and CDR2 SMNVEV (reference sequence). V lost 7 bases to trimming and J lost 5 bases; unmatched junction nucleotides: 11. CDR3 DNA sequence: TGTGCCAGCAAGCAAACAGGGGGCGCGAGGTATGGCTACACCTTC. Translating it yields CASKQTGGARYGYTF.

This clone was counted a few times. This chain links TRBV4-3 with TRBJ2-1, with D uncertain. The V gene's germline CDR1 is LGHNA and CDR2 YSLEER. V lost 1 base to trimming and J lost 2 bases, with 6 bases between them. This CDR3 region has 14 residues. The CDR3 nucleotides are TGCGCCAGCAGCCAAGCACCAGCCTACAATGAGCAGTTCTTC. The encoded protein is CASSQAPAYNEQFF.

This clone was seen only a few times. The rearrangement uses TRBV4-2 and TRBJ1-2; D gene ambiguous. CDR3 size: 14 residues. The germline gives CDR1 LGHNA, CDR2 YNFKEQ. V lost 1 base to trimming and J lost 3 bases, with 9 bases between them. In DNA, the CDR3 is TGTGCCAGCAGCCAAGGGACTAGGGACTATGGCTACACCTTC. Translating gives CASSQGTRDYGYTF.

In its sample, this clone was seen once. V and J are TRBV15 and TRBJ1-4, with 8 bases matching TRBD1. The germline gives CDR1 LNHNV, CDR2 YYDKDF (reference sequence). Losses at the gene ends were 3 bases for V and 10 bases for J; bases not matched to a gene: 13. This CDR3 region has 16 residues. The CDR3 reads CATSRGEQGEKRKLFF. The CDR3, as DNA: TGTGCCACCAGCAGGGGGGAACAGGGGGAAAAAAGAAAACTGTTTTTT.

The count of this clone is one. The V gene is TRBV28, the J gene TRBJ1-5; D unclear. CDR3 length: 17 residues. V was cut by 7 bases and J by 0 bases, with 19 bases left in between. The germline CDR1 and CDR2 sequences are MDHEN and SYDVKM. The CDR3 DNA sequence: TGTGCCAGCACCCTAAACCCAAGCCCCAATAGCAATCAGCCCCAGCATTTT. Its translation: CASTLNPSPNSNQPQHF.

V gene TRBV5-8 combines with J gene TRBJ2-3, with 8 bases identical to TRBD2. This CDR3 region has 15 residues. The germline gives CDR1 SGHTS, CDR2 YDEGEE. With 0 bases clipped from V and 4 bases from J, the junction kept 4 bases outside the gene matches. CDR3 amino acids: CASSLDSGTPDTQYF. CDR3 sequence (DNA): TGTGCCAGCAGCTTGGATAGCGGGACCCCAGATACGCAGTATTTT.

V and J are TRBV25-1 and TRBJ2-1; TRBD1 aligns across 7 bases. Trimming took 4 bases from V and 2 from J; bases not matched to a gene: 11. Germline V CDR1 and CDR2: MGHDK, SYGVNS. This CDR3 has 17 residues. This CDR3 is CASSGGQKVLTYNEQFF. CDR3 in DNA: TGTGCCAGCAGTGGGGGACAGAAGGTTTTAACCTACAATGAGCAGTTCTTC.

The CDR3 sequence is CASSVVAGVTQYF. The DNA of the CDR3 is TGTGCCAGCAGCGTTGTAGCGGGAGTTACGCAGTATTTT. This chain joins TRBV9 and TRBJ2-3; 9 positions match TRBD2. Germline V CDR1 and CDR2: SGDLS, YYNGEE. V trimming: 2 bases; J trimming: 8 bases; junction bases outside the gene matches: 3. CDR3 length: 13 residues.

CDR3 residues: CASSTGGAEQYF. CDR3 nucleotides: TGTGCCAGCAGCACGGGGGGCGCCGAGCAGTACTTC. The chain is built from TRBV7-2 and TRBJ2-7; TRBD2 is a possible D gene (7 bases). Trimming shortened V by 5 bases and J by 6 bases, and 11 bases separated the two germline ends. Germline V gene data show CDR1 as SGHTA and CDR2 as FQGNSA. The CDR3 is 12 residues long.

The chain joins TRBV28 to TRBJ1-1, with D tentatively TRBD1 (5 bases). CDR1 is MDHEN, CDR2 SYDVKM, per germline. The CDR3 sequence is 13 residues long. The V and J ends lost 3 bases and 5 bases respectively, with 10 bases between them. Written as DNA, the CDR3 is TGTGCCAGCAGTTTGAGGGGTTCAACTGAAGCTTTCTTT. It encodes CASSLRGSTEAFF.

The V call is TRBV28, the J call TRBJ1-4; D is perhaps TRBD1 (5 bases). The V end lost 5 bases, the J end lost 8 bases, and 18 bases lay between the germline ends. From germline, CDR1 is MDHEN and CDR2 SYDVKM. The CDR3 has 15 residues. The CDR3, as DNA: TGTGCCAGCAGTCCTAGGGACGGGACTACCGAAAAACTGTTTTTT. Translation gives CASSPRDGTTEKLFF.

This chain uses TRBV18 with TRBJ2-7; unclear D gene. This CDR3 has 15 residues. Per the germline V gene, CDR1 is KGHSH and CDR2 is LQKENI. The V end was cut by 2 bases, the J end by 0 bases, with 11 bases between. This CDR3 reads CASSPKELASYEQYF. The CDR3 bases are TGTGCCAGCTCACCAAAGGAGCTTGCCTCCTACGAGCAGTACTTC.

CDR3 residues: CASSPGEGTNEKLFF. The DNA for the CDR3 is TGCGCCAGCAGCCCAGGGGAAGGAACTAATGAAAAACTGTTTTTT. J is TRBJ1-4 and V is TRBV4-3; TRBD1 is a possible D gene (6 bases). CDR3 size: 15 residues. Between the trimmed V and J ends, which lost 4 bases and 1 base, there was a span of 10 bases. Germline assignment: CDR1 LGHNA and CDR2 YSLEER.

The chain combines TRBV11-2 with TRBJ2-1; 8 nucleotides align to TRBD1. The CDR3 is 13 residues long. In germline, CDR1 is SGHAT, CDR2 FQNNGV. V lost 5 bases, J lost 5 bases, and 2 bases stayed unmatched. The CDR3 sequence is CASSEDRDNEQFF. CDR3 sequence (DNA): TGTGCCAGCAGCGAGGACAGGGACAATGAGCAGTTCTTC.

Concerning this clone: Other DNA sequences in the sample encode the same CDR3. This chain links TRBV28 with TRBJ1-2; no definite D call. This CDR3 has 15 residues. The V gene's germline CDR1 is MDHEN and CDR2 SYDVKM. V lost 6 bases, J lost 0 bases, and 14 bases lay in between. CDR3 sequence (DNA): TGTGCCAGCAGCTACATGACGGGGACTAACTATGGCTACACCTTC. It encodes CASSYMTGTNYGYTF.

In its sample, this clone was seen a few times. The chain links TRBV4-2 to TRBJ2-3, with D unresolved. The V end lost 1 base, the J end lost 5 bases, and 4 bases lay between the germline ends. CDR1 and CDR2 from the germline V gene are LGHNA and YNFKEQ. This CDR3 has 12 amino acids. In nucleotides, the CDR3 is TGTGCCAGCAGCCAAGGGGAAGATACGCAGTATTTT. Its translation is CASSQGEDTQYF.

On this clone: Other DNA sequences in the sample encode the same CDR3. The chain couples TRBV7-9 to TRBJ1-3; D call uncertain. The CDR3 runs 12 residues. CDR1 is SEHNR, CDR2 FQNEAQ, per germline (reference sequence). The V end lost 5 bases, the J end lost 4 bases, and 6 bases lay between the germline ends. In DNA form, the CDR3 reads TGTGCCAGCAGCCTCTCGGGAAACACCATATATTTT. It is translated as CASSLSGNTIYF.

This clone was observed many times. V gene TRBV29-1 combines with J gene TRBJ2-1, with D unclear. The CDR3 loop spans 12 amino acids. Germline V gives CDR1 SQVTM, CDR2 ANQGSEA. The V gene lost 4 bases and the J gene lost 6 bases, with 10 bases spanning the gap. The CDR3: CSVVSSLNEQFF. CDR3 in DNA: TGCAGCGTTGTGTCCAGTCTCAATGAGCAGTTCTTC.

For the CDR3, the DNA is TGTGCCAGCAGTCAAGGGACAGGGGGCGTATCCTACGAGCAGTACTTC. It is translated as CASSQGTGGVSYEQYF. The rearrangement joins TRBV6-1 to TRBJ2-7; 12 bases align to TRBD1. The V gene end was trimmed by 5 bases and the J gene end by 1 base; junction bases not matched to a gene: 6. The CDR3 has 16 amino acids. Germline V gene lookup returns CDR1 MNHNS and CDR2 SASEGT.

V gene TRBV5-1 combines with J gene TRBJ2-5; D could derive from TRBD1 or TRBD2 (6 bases each). Trimming shortened V by 0 bases and J by 4 bases, and 13 bases separated the two germline ends. This CDR3 region has 15 residues. Per germline, CDR1 SGHRS and CDR2 YFSETQ. Here the CDR3 DNA reads TGCGCCAGCAGCTTGGCCGGGGGCGGTCGAGAGACCCAGTACTTC. This codes for CASSLAGGGRETQYF.

The V and J genes are TRBV5-8 and TRBJ1-2; D is possibly TRBD1 (6 bases). Deletions cut 2 bases from V and 4 bases from J, with 12 bases between. CDR1 SGHTS and CDR2 YDEGEE come from the germline V gene. The CDR3 length is 14 residues. CDR3 sequence reads: CASSFSGAPYGYTF. In DNA form, the CDR3 reads TGTGCCAGCAGCTTTTCAGGGGCCCCCTATGGCTACACCTTC. Combining the CDR3 with reference TRBV5-8 and TRBJ1-2 gives the whole variable domain EAGVTQSPTHLIKTRGQQATLRCSPISGHTSVYWYQQALGLGLQFLLWYDEGEERNRGNFPPRFSGRQFPNYSSELNVNALELEDSALYLCASSFSGAPYGYTFGSGTRLTVV.

The rearrangement uses TRBV7-3 and TRBJ1-2, with TRBD1 identical over 7 bases. CDR3 size: 14 residues. Germline CDR1 and CDR2: SGHTA and FQGTGA. V dropped 5 bases and J dropped 6; count of bases not matched to a gene: 9. CDR3 sequence reads: CASSIQTGSDGYTF. In DNA, the CDR3 is TGTGCCAGCAGCATCCAGACAGGGAGCGATGGCTACACCTTC.

The J gene is TRBJ1-5, the V gene TRBV7-9, with D possibly TRBD1 on 5 matching bases. CDR3 length: 13 amino acids. Germline-derived CDR1 and CDR2 are SEHNR and FQNEAQ (reference sequence). Trimming took off 5 bases at V and 7 bases at J, with 12 bases between the two ends. Here the CDR3 DNA reads TGTGCCAGCAGCCGTGGGGGTCCGCAGCCCCAGCATTTT. Translated: CASSRGGPQPQHF.

This chain links TRBV4-3 with TRBJ1-5; D call uncertain. In germline, CDR1 is LGHNA, CDR2 YSLEER. The length of the CDR3 is 15 residues. Trimming removed 0 bases at V and 1 base at J, with 7 bases between. The CDR3 loop is CASSQDLDSNQPQHF. DNA of the CDR3: TGCGCCAGCAGCCAAGATCTGGACAGCAATCAGCCCCAGCATTTT.